This T cell receptor beta chain is drawn from a study of T cells in Graves' hyperthyroidism and ophthalmopathy. This clonotype was seen at least ten times. Germline assignment: CDR1 DFQATT and CDR2 SNEGSKA (reference sequence). The CDR3 consists of 13 residues. The germline V and J ends were trimmed by 6 bases and 4 bases, with 15 bases remaining between them. Researchers took RNA transcripts and amplified the TCR beta CDR3 regions from them. The HTBI primer set was used in a first-round RT-PCR of the TCR CDR3. TCRdb independently ran MiXCR on the multiplex PCR reads; one entry per CDR3 protein. The sample includes 400,000 to 450,000 distinct CDR3 sequences, 14% to 15% of them seen just once.

Material: blood. This chain links TRBV20-1 with TRBJ1-1; D is perhaps TRBD1 (5 bases). The receptor was isolated from a man between 18 and 35 years old with Graves' ophthalmopathy. The CDR3 region is CSARKMGGTEAFF. In nucleotides, the CDR3 is TGCAGTGCCCGGAAGATGGGGGGCACTGAAGCTTTCTTT.